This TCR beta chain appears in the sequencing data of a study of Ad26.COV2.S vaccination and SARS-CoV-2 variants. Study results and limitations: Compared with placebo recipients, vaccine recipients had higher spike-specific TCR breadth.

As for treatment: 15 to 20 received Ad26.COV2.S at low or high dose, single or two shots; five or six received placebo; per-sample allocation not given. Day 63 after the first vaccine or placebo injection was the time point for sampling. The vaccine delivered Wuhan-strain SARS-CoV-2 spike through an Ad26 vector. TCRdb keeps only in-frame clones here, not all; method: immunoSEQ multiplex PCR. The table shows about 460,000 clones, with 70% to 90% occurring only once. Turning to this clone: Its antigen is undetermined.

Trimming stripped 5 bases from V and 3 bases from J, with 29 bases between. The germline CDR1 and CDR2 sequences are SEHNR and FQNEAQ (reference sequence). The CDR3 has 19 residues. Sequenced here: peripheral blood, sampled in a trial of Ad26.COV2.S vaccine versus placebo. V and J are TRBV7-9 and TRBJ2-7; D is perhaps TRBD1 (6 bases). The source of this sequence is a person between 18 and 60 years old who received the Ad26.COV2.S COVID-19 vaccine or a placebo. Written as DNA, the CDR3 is TGTGCCAGCAGCAGGCACCCGACAGGAAGGCGCACCCCCAACTACGAGCAGTACTTC. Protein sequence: CASSRHPTGRRTPNYEQYF.